This TCR beta chain derives from a study of T-cell memory formation after mild COVID-19. Findings and limits, study-wide: While clones contracting from day 15 to 85 were balanced between CD4 and CD8, later expanders leaned CD4+.

Barcoded TCR alpha and TCR beta cDNA libraries with UMIs came from 5'RACE using constant-segment primers. TCRdb reprocessed the 5' RACE reads with MiXCR, giving one entry per CDR3 protein. Among 200,000 to 250,000 distinct CDR3 sequences listed, approximately 15% were seen once. Concerning this clonotype: Antigen: not known.

Sequenced material: PBMCs or a T cell subset sorted from them (not recorded which). This sequence originates from an adult woman who had mild COVID-19 (a few samples of this study predate the infection). Cell type and time point are not known.

CDR3 protein: CASSLQGAVGELFF. The CDR3 DNA reads as TGTGCCAGCAGCTTACAGGGGGCGGTCGGGGAGCTGTTTTTT. The rearrangement links TRBV7-2 to TRBJ2-2, with 8 nucleotides matching TRBD1. Germline V CDR1 and CDR2: SGHTA, FQGNSA. V lost 2 bases to trimming and J lost 7 bases; unmatched junction nucleotides: 3. The CDR3 runs to 14 residues. The complete variable domain, with remaining parts taken from reference TRBV7-2 and TRBJ2-2, reads GAGVSQSPSNKVTEKGKDVELRCDPISGHTALYWYRQSLGQGLEFLIYFQGNSAPDKSGLPSDRFSAERTGGSVSTLTIQRTQQEDSAVYLCASSLQGAVGELFFGEGSRLTVL.